The rows below give T cell receptor beta chains drawn from one sample of a study of tumor and adjacent non-tumor tissue in lung cancer. TCRdb re-called the multiplex PCR reads with MiXCR, one entry per CDR3 protein. The repertoire has 120,000 or so distinct CDR3 sequences, roughly 67% of them found once; the top ten carry 9.5% to 15%. Source material: lung tumor tissue. The origin of the receptors is a man between 25 and 39 years old with non-small cell lung cancer. Both conserved end residues are part of each CDR3. D genes are given only for firm matches. Clone size is shown for a subset of rows, as once, few, many or a class of expanded clone.

V: TRBV6-1
D: -
J: TRBJ1-2
size: -
DNA: TGTACCAGCAGTGGGGTATCACAGAGGCGCTATGGCTACACCTTC
CDR3: CTSSGVSQRRYGYTF

V: TRBV10-3
D: TRBD2
J: TRBJ2-1
size: -
DNA: TGTGCCACCATCGGCAGGGGCGGGGGGGCTAGTTATGATGAGCAATTCTTC
CDR3: CATIGRGGGASYDEQFF

V: TRBV12-3/TRBV12-4
D: TRBD1
J: TRBJ1-1
size: -
DNA: TGTGCCGGCAGACAGGGACACCCTGGCGCTGAAGCTTTCTTT
CDR3: CAGRQGHPGAEAFF

V: TRBV4-3
D: TRBD2
J: TRBJ2-7
size: many
DNA: TGCGCCAGCAGCCAATCTAGCGGGGGGCCCCTCGGGCAGTACTTC
CDR3: CASSQSSGGPLGQYF

V: TRBV4-2
D: TRBD2
J: TRBJ2-1
size: -
DNA: TGTGCCAACAGCCTCGGACTAGCGGCAGACAATGAGCAGTTCTTC
CDR3: CANSLGLAADNEQFF

V: TRBV11-2
D: -
J: TRBJ2-7
size: -
DNA: TGTGCCAACAGTAGGGATTATGGGAGCAAGTACAAGCAGTACTTC
CDR3: CANSRDYGSKYKQYF

V: TRBV5-6
D: TRBD2
J: TRBJ2-3
size: -
DNA: TGTGCCAGCAACTTGGAAGTGCGGGAGGGCCTTGAGTCGGATACGCAGTATTTT
CDR3: CASNLEVREGLESDTQYF

V: TRBV6-2/TRBV6-3
D: -
J: TRBJ1-4
size: -
DNA: TGTGCCAGCAGTTCACCAGGTCTCGGAAAACTGTTTTTT
CDR3: CASSSPGLGKLFF

V: TRBV11-2
D: -
J: TRBJ1-6
size: -
DNA: TGTGCCAGCAACAGCGCTAGGTCAAGGGGTGGTTCCTATAATTCACCCCTCCACTTT
CDR3: CASNSARSRGGSYNSPLHF

V: TRBV6-1
D: -
J: TRBJ1-4
size: many
DNA: TGTGCCAGCAGTGACCACTCAGGGAATAATGAAAAACTGTTTTTT
CDR3: CASSDHSGNNEKLFF

V: TRBV6-6
D: TRBD2
J: TRBJ2-5
size: -
DNA: TGTGCCAGCAACTACTTTTCTTCCCGCGGGAGGTCCCAAGAGACCCAGTACTTC
CDR3: CASNYFSSRGRSQETQYF

V: TRBV7-8
D: TRBD1
J: TRBJ2-7
size: few
DNA: TGTGCCAGCAGCCCTAGAGGCCAGGGGGTCACCTACGAGCAGTACTTC
CDR3: CASSPRGQGVTYEQYF

V: TRBV6-5
D: -
J: TRBJ1-4
size: -
DNA: TGTGCCAGCAGACCCGCTGGCAGGGGCCTGAATGAAAAACTGTTTTTT
CDR3: CASRPAGRGLNEKLFF

V: TRBV11-2
D: TRBD2
J: TRBJ2-1
size: once
DNA: TGTGCCTGTAGCGGGAGAAATGAGCACCTCTTC
CDR3: CACSGRNEHLF

V: TRBV20-1
D: TRBD2
J: TRBJ2-3
size: many
DNA: TGCAGTGCTAAAGCGGGGAGCACAGATACGCAGTATTTT
CDR3: CSAKAGSTDTQYF

V: TRBV6-1
D: TRBD2
J: TRBJ2-1
size: few
DNA: TGTGCCAGCGGGGGTAGCGGGAGGGGGCGGGATGAGCAGTTCTTC
CDR3: CASGGSGRGRDEQFF

V: TRBV5-4
D: -
J: TRBJ2-1
size: -
DNA: TGTGCCAGCAGCTTGGACGGCGCCAGAAACAATGAGCAGTTCTTC
CDR3: CASSLDGARNNEQFF

V: TRBV30
D: -
J: TRBJ2-1
size: few
DNA: TGTGCCTGGAGTATAGGGATCTACAATGAGCAGTTCTTC
CDR3: CAWSIGIYNEQFF

V: TRBV12-3/TRBV12-4
D: -
J: TRBJ1-2
size: many
DNA: TGTGCCAGCAGTTGGGAACAGAGGGGAGGCTACACCTTC
CDR3: CASSWEQRGGYTF

V: TRBV5-6
D: TRBD1
J: TRBJ1-4
size: -
DNA: TGTGCCATGAGCTTGAGGACAGGGGGCGGAGAAAAACTGTTTTTT
CDR3: CAMSLRTGGGEKLFF

V: TRBV7-9
D: TRBD1
J: TRBJ2-7
size: -
DNA: TGTGCCAGCATCTCCGGAGGACAGGGCTACTCCTACGAGCAGTACTTC
CDR3: CASISGGQGYSYEQYF

V: TRBV10-3
D: TRBD1
J: TRBJ2-7
size: -
DNA: TGTGCCATCGGACAGGGGGTTCGGGACGAGCAGTACTTC
CDR3: CAIGQGVRDEQYF

V: TRBV11-2
D: TRBD1
J: TRBJ2-2
size: -
DNA: TGTGCCAGCAGCTCGACAGGGGGCGCCGGCGAGCTGTTTTTT
CDR3: CASSSTGGAGELFF

V: TRBV12-3/TRBV12-4
D: -
J: TRBJ1-4
size: many
DNA: TGTGCCAGCAGTTTAATGCGGGCAACTAATGAAAAACTGTTTTTT
CDR3: CASSLMRATNEKLFF

V: TRBV6-6
D: -
J: TRBJ2-5
size: medium-sized
DNA: TGTGCCAGCAGTTACGATGAGACCCAGTACTTC
CDR3: CASSYDETQYF

V: TRBV12-3/TRBV12-4
D: -
J: TRBJ1-5
size: -
DNA: TGTGCCAGCAGTTTAATTGGTAGCAATCAGCCCCACTATTTT
CDR3: CASSLIGSNQPHYF

V: TRBV4-1
D: TRBD2
J: TRBJ2-7
size: many
DNA: TGCGCCAGCAGCCATCCGGGACTAGCGGGATCCTACGAGCAGTACTTC
CDR3: CASSHPGLAGSYEQYF

V: TRBV6-2/TRBV6-3
D: -
J: TRBJ1-5
size: -
DNA: TGTGCCAGCAGACCGAACAGGATGGATCAGCCCCAGCATTTT
CDR3: CASRPNRMDQPQHF

V: TRBV4-1
D: TRBD2
J: TRBJ2-1
size: -
DNA: TGCGCCAGCAGCCAATCGGGACTAGCAGGAGGGAGGAATGAGCAGTTCTTC
CDR3: CASSQSGLAGGRNEQFF

V: TRBV7-8
D: -
J: TRBJ1-5
size: few
DNA: TGTGCCAGCAGCTTAGCTTCCCTAGAGCCCCAGCATTTT
CDR3: CASSLASLEPQHF

V: TRBV4-1
D: -
J: TRBJ1-1
size: -
DNA: TGCACCAGCAGCCAGGGGTTGCTGGCACCTAACACTGAAGATTTCTTT
CDR3: CTSSQGLLAPNTEDFF

V: TRBV10-3
D: -
J: TRBJ2-7
size: -
DNA: TGTGCCATCAGTGATCCGGGGCGGGGCGGGGAGCAGTACTTC
CDR3: CAISDPGRGGEQYF

V: TRBV20-1
D: -
J: TRBJ1-3
size: -
DNA: TGCAGTGCTAGCTACCCGGACCCCTCTGGAATCACCATATATTTT
CDR3: CSASYPDPSGITIYF

V: TRBV6-2/TRBV6-3
D: -
J: TRBJ2-6
size: -
DNA: TGTGCCAGCAGCAGCGCGGCGTCTGGGGCCAATGTCCTGACTTTC
CDR3: CASSSAASGANVLTF

V: TRBV29-1
D: -
J: TRBJ2-4
size: -
DNA: TGCAGCGCTGACCTAGCAGGCACTAGGTACTTC
CDR3: CSADLAGTRYF

V: TRBV24-1
D: -
J: TRBJ1-2
size: -
DNA: TGTGCCACCGGTGATTCGGCAGGGGCTAGTGGTTACACCTTC
CDR3: CATGDSAGASGYTF

V: TRBV4-3
D: -
J: TRBJ2-5
size: -
DNA: TGCGTCAGCAGCCAAGAGAGTAGTGGTAGGGCGTCAAGGCAAGAGACCCAGTACTTC
CDR3: CVSSQESSGRASRQETQYF

V: TRBV5-1
D: -
J: TRBJ1-6
size: few
DNA: TGCGCCAGCAGCTTGGGGACAGAATATAATTCACCCCTCCACTTT
CDR3: CASSLGTEYNSPLHF

V: TRBV11-3
D: -
J: TRBJ1-2
size: -
DNA: TGTGCCAGCAGCTCAACGGAGGGCGGTTATGGTTACACCTTC
CDR3: CASSSTEGGYGYTF

V: TRBV6-5
D: -
J: TRBJ1-2
size: -
DNA: TGTGCCAGCAGTTCCCACCGGGACACCGGCCCTAACTATGGCTACACCTTC
CDR3: CASSSHRDTGPNYGYTF

V: TRBV4-1
D: TRBD1
J: TRBJ2-2
size: many
DNA: TGCGCCAGCAGCCAAGAATCCAGGGGGCTCATCGGGGAGCTGTTTTTT
CDR3: CASSQESRGLIGELFF

V: TRBV11-2
D: -
J: TRBJ2-5
size: -
DNA: TGTACCAGCAGTTCCTGGCCTGGACGGGAAGAGGCCCAGTACTTC
CDR3: CTSSSWPGREEAQYF

V: TRBV12-3/TRBV12-4
D: -
J: TRBJ1-1
size: many
DNA: TGTGCCAGCAGTTACAACAGGGTCGAGGGCACTGAAGCTTTCTTT
CDR3: CASSYNRVEGTEAFF

V: TRBV11-2
D: -
J: TRBJ1-1
size: -
DNA: TGTGCCAGCAGCCCCGTGTCGAACACTGAAGCTTTATTT
CDR3: CASSPVSNTEALF

V: TRBV29-1
D: -
J: TRBJ1-1
size: -
DNA: TGCAGCGTAGGAGAGGATGCCGGAGCTGAAGCTTTCTTT
CDR3: CSVGEDAGAEAFF

V: TRBV7-3
D: TRBD1
J: TRBJ2-6
size: -
DNA: TGTGCCCGCAGTTTACAGGGGGCTGCTGGGGTCAACGTCCTGACTTTC
CDR3: CARSLQGAAGVNVLTF

V: TRBV4-1
D: -
J: TRBJ2-7
size: many
DNA: TGCGCCAGCAGCCGAGAGCCAGATGGTTGGGGGGCGAGGTACGAGCAGTACTTC
CDR3: CASSREPDGWGARYEQYF

V: TRBV11-3
D: -
J: TRBJ2-7
size: -
DNA: TGTGCCAGCAGCTTAGTGTGGACACGACCCTACTCCTACGAGCAGTACTTC
CDR3: CASSLVWTRPYSYEQYF